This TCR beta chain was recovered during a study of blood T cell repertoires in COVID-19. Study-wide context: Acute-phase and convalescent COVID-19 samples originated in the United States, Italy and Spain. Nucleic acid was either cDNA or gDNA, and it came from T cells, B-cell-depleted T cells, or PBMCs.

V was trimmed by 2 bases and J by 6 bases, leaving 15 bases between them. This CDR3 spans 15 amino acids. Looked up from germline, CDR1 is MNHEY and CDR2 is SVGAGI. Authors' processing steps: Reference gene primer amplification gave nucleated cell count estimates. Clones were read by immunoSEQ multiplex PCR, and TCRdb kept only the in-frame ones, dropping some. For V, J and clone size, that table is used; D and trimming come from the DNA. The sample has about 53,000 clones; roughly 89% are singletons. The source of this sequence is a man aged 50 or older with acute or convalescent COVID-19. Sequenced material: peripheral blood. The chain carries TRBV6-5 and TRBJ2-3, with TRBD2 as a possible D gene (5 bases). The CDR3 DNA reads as TGTGCCAGCAGTTACACACCCTATAGCGCGGATACGCAGTATTTT. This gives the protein CASSYTPYSADTQYF.